This T cell receptor (beta chain) was found in a study of shared clonotypes between healthy human individuals. Turning to the study itself: Donors were a couple of women and a few men aged 18 to 49. Three plates were used per donor for CD4 naive, three for CD4 memory, two for CD8 naive and one for CD8 memory.

Concerning this clone itself: Its antigen is unknown.

V dropped 7 bases and J dropped 2 bases, with 9 bases sitting between them. Looked up from germline, CDR1 is DFQATT and CDR2 is SNEGSKA (reference sequence). The CDR3 loop spans 11 amino acids. Original data processing: Owing to the provision of junction-only sequences devoid of quality scores by immunoSEQ, filtering differed. The data were produced by immunoSEQ multiplex PCR, yet TCRdb's version contains in-frame clones alone and is incomplete. The V and J calls and clone size come from that table; D and trimming were worked out from the DNA. The table includes millions of clones, about 92% detected once. The study, taken as a whole, reports: Limited genetic and exposure-history diversity came from having few donors.

Specimen: naive CD4+ T cells sorted from blood. Subset: CD45RA+ positively selected. The chain employs TRBV20-1 and TRBJ2-7, with D unresolved. This sequence originates from a man younger than 30 in good health. CDR3 in DNA: TGCAGTGGGGGTACCACCTACGAGCAGTACTTC. This codes for CSGGTTYEQYF.